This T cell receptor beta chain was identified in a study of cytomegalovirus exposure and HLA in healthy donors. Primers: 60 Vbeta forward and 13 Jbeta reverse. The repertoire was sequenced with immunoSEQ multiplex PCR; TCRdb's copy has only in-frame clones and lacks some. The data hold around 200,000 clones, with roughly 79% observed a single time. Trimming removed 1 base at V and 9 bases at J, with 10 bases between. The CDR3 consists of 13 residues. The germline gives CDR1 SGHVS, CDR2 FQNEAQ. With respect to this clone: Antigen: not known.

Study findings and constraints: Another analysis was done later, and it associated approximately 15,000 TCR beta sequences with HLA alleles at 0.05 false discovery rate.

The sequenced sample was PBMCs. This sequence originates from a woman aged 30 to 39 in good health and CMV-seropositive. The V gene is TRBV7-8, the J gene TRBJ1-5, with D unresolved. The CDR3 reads CASSLGNRWPQHF. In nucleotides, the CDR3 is TGTGCCAGCAGCTTAGGCAACCGGTGGCCCCAGCATTTT.